This is a list of T cell receptor beta chains from one sample in a study of shared clonotypes between healthy human individuals. Data came from immunoSEQ multiplex PCR; TCRdb stores just in-frame clones and leaves some out. Seen here are roughly 2 million clones, approximately 96% observed once, and the top ten hold less than 0.15%. What was sequenced was naive CD4+ T cells sorted from blood. Every receptor here comes from a man younger than 30 in good health. CDR3s include the opening cysteine and the closing phenylalanine or tryptophan. D genes are given only for firm matches. Expanded clones are given a class, and other clones once, few, many or no size at all.

d_gene	j_gene	abundance	v_gene	CDR3nt	CDR3aa
-	TRBJ2-7	-	TRBV6-1	TGTGCCAGCCTGAGTAGGGCCTCCTACGAGCAGTACTTC	CASLSRASYEQYF
TRBD1	TRBJ1-5	-	TRBV18	TGTGCCAGCTCACCCCTTCGGACAGGGCTAAATCAGCCCCAGCATTTT	CASSPLRTGLNQPQHF
-	TRBJ1-2	-	TRBV6-5	TGTGCCAGCAGCCGCCCGGGCTATGGCTACACCTTC	CASSRPGYGYTF
-	TRBJ2-1	-	TRBV4-1	TGCGCCAGCAGCCAACCCGACTCCCTATACAATGAGCAGTTCTTC	CASSQPDSLYNEQFF
TRBD2	TRBJ2-1	-	TRBV11-2	TGTGCCAGCGCGCGGGTGGGGACTAGTTTCGTCAATGAGCAGTTCTTC	CASARVGTSFVNEQFF
-	TRBJ1-3	-	TRBV5-6	TGTGCCAGCAGCCGGAGAGGGTTTTTCTCTGGAAACACCATATATTTT	CASSRRGFFSGNTIYF
-	TRBJ1-1	-	TRBV5-1	TGCGCCAGCAGCGCACGGACCGTGAACACTGAAGCTTTCTTT	CASSARTVNTEAFF
-	TRBJ2-7	once	TRBV9	TGTGCCAGCAGCGTAGAGTGGTCCATTGGCGAGCAGTACTTC	CASSVEWSIGEQYF
TRBD1	TRBJ2-7	-	TRBV2	TGTGCCAGCAGTGAATCAGTAGGACAGGGTTGGGGCGAGCAGTACTTC	CASSESVGQGWGEQYF
-	TRBJ1-6	-	TRBV5-1	TGCGCCAGCAGCCCAAGACACCTTCAGGGGCATTCACCCCTCCACTTT	CASSPRHLQGHSPLHF
TRBD2	TRBJ2-7	-	TRBV4-1	TGCGCCAGCAGCCGGGGGGGCTCCTACGAGCAGTACTTC	CASSRGGSYEQYF
-	TRBJ1-4	once	TRBV19	TGTGCCAGTCAGTGGGGACCGGGGGCTAATGAAAAACTGTTTTTT	CASQWGPGANEKLFF
-	TRBJ2-3	-	TRBV29-1	TGCAGCGTTGGGCGGCATGACGGCACAGATACGCAGTATTTT	CSVGRHDGTDTQYF
-	TRBJ2-3	-	TRBV5-4	TGTGCCAGCAGCATAACAGCGTCTAGCACAGATACGCAGTATTTT	CASSITASSTDTQYF
TRBD1	TRBJ2-3	-	TRBV28	TGTGCCAGCAGTTTACCTGTGACAGGGGGAGATACGCAGTATTTT	CASSLPVTGGDTQYF
TRBD1	TRBJ2-4	-	TRBV7-2	TGTGCCAGCAGCTTACAAGACGGACAGGGTATTAAAAACATTCAGTACTTC	CASSLQDGQGIKNIQYF
TRBD1	TRBJ1-5	-	TRBV19	TGTGCCAGTAGTAGACAGGGGGCGGTGATAAGCAATCAGCCCCAGCATTTT	CASSRQGAVISNQPQHF
-	TRBJ2-7	-	TRBV5-1	TGCGCCAGCAGCTTGGGGGGGACCGCTGTCTACGAGCAGTACTTC	CASSLGGTAVYEQYF
-	TRBJ2-1	-	TRBV27	TGTGCCAGCAGCCCCTCCGGAGGGGAGTACGGCAATGAGCAGTTCTTC	CASSPSGGEYGNEQFF
TRBD1	TRBJ2-7	-	TRBV7-2	TGTGCCAGCAGCTTAGGCAGGGGGACCTCCTACGAGCAGTACTTC	CASSLGRGTSYEQYF
-	TRBJ2-7	once	TRBV7-2	TGTGCCAGCAGCCCGGACCCAGCAGTTCACGAGCAGTACTTC	CASSPDPAVHEQYF
TRBD1	TRBJ1-4	-	TRBV6-1	TGTGCCAGCAGTGGGGGACAGGGTCCCGCTAATGAAAAACTGTTTTTT	CASSGGQGPANEKLFF
TRBD1	TRBJ1-5	few	TRBV6-5	TGTGCCAGCAGTTACGACAGGGGCAATCAGCCCCAGCATTTT	CASSYDRGNQPQHF
-	TRBJ2-2	-	TRBV11-2	TGTGCCAGTGCCATTGGGACCGACACCGGGGAGCTGTTTTTT	CASAIGTDTGELFF
-	TRBJ1-4	once	TRBV11-2	TGTGCCAGCAGCTTAGCTGGGAGGGGGTATGAAAAACTGTTTTTT	CASSLAGRGYEKLFF